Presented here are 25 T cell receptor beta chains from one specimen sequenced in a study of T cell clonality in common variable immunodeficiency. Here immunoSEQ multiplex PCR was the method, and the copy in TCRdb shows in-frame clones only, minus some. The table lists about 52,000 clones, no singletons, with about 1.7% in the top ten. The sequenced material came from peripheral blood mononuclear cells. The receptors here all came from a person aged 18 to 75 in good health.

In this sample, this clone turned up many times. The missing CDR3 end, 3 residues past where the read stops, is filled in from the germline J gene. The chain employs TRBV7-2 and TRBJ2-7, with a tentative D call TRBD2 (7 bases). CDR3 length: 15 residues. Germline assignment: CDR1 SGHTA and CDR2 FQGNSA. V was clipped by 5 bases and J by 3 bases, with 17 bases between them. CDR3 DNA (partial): TGTGCCAGCAGCCTGCCCGCGGGGGCGGTCTACGAG. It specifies CASSLPAGAVYE. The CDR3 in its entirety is CASSLPAGAVYEQYF. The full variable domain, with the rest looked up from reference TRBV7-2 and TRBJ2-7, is GAGVSQSPSNKVTEKGKDVELRCDPISGHTALYWYRQSLGQGLEFLIYFQGNSAPDKSGLPSDRFSAERTGGSVSTLTIQRTQQEDSAVYLCASSLPAGAVYEQYFGPGTRLTVT.

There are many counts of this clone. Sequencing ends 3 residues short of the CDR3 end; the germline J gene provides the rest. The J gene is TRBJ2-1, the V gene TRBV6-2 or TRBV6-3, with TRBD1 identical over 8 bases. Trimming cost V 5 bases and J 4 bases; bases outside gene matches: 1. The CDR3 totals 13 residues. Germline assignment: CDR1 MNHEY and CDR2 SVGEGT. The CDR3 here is CASSRTGYNEQFF. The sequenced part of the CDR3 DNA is TGTGCCAGCAGTAGGACAGGGTACAATGAG.

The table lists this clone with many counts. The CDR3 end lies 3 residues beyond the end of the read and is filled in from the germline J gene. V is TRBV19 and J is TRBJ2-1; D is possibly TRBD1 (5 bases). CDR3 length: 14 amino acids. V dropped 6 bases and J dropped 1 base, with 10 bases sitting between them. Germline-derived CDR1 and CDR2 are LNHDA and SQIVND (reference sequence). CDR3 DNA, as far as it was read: TGTGCCAGTAGACAGGAATATTCCTACAATGAG. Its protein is CASRQEYSYNE. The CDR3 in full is CASRQEYSYNEQFF.

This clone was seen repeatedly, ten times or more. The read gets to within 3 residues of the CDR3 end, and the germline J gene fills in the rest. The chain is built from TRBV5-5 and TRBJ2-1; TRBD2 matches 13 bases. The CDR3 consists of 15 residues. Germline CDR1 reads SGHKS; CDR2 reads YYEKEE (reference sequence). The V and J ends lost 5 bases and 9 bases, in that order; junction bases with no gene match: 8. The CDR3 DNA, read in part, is TGTGCCAGCAGTTCACTAGCGGGGGGGCCGGGTGAG. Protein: CASSSLAGGPGE. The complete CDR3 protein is CASSSLAGGPGEQFF.

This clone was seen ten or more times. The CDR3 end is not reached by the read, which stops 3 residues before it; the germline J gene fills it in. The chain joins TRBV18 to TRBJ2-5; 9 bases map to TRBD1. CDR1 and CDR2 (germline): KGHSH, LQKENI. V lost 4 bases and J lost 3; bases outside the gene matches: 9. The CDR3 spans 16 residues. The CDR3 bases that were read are TGTGCCAGCTCACTAGGGACAGGGACAACAAAAGAGACC. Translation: CASSLGTGTTKET. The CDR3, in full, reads CASSLGTGTTKETQYF.

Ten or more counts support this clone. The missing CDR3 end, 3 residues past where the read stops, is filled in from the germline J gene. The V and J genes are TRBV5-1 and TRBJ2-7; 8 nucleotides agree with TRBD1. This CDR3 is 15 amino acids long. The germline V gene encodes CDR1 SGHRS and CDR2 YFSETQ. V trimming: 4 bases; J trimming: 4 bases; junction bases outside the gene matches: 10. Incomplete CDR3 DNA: TGCGCCAGCAGCCCGGACGGGACAGGAACATACGAG. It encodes CASSPDGTGTYE. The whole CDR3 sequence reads CASSPDGTGTYEQYF. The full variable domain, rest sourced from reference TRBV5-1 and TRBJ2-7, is KAGVTQTPRYLIKTRGQQVTLSCSPISGHRSVSWYQQTPGQGLQFLFEYFSETQRNKGNFPGRFSGRQFSNSRSEMNVSTLELGDSALYLCASSPDGTGTYEQYFGPGTRLTVT.

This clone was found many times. The CDR3 bases that were read are TGTGCCAGCAGTGACCGACAGGGAGCTAACTATGGC. Its translation is CASSDRQGANYG. The complete CDR3 sequence is CASSDRQGANYGYTF. The chain combines TRBV6-1 with TRBJ1-2, with 7 positions matching TRBD1. The read terminates 3 residues before the CDR3 end, so the remaining end is supplied by the germline J gene. V was pared by 3 bases and J by 0 bases, with 4 bases of the junction left unmatched. Germline CDR1 is MNHNS and CDR2 is SASEGT. This CDR3 has 15 amino acids.

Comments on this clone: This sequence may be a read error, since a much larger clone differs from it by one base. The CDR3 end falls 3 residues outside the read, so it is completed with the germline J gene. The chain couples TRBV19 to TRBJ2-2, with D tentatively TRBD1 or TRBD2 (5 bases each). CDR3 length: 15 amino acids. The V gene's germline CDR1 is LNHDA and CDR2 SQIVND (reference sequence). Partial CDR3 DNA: TGTGCCAGTAGTATAGAACAGTCGAGGGGCGAAAAG. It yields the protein CASSIEQSRGEK. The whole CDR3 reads CASSIEQSRGEKLFF. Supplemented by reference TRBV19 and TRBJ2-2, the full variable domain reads DGGITQSPKYLFRKEGQNVTLSCEQNLNHDAMYWYRQDPGQGLRLIYYSQIVNDFQKGDIAEGYSVSREKKESFPLTVTSAQKNPTAFYLCASSIEQSRGEKLFFGEGSRLTVL.

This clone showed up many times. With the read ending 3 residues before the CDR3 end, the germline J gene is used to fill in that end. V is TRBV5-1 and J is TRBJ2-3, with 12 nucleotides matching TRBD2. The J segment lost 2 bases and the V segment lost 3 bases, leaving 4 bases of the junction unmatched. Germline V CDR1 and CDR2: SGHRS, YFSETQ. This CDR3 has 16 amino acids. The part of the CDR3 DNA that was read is TGCGCCAGCAGCTGGGGACTAGCGGGCGACACAGATACG. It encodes CASSWGLAGDTDT. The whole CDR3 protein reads CASSWGLAGDTDTQYF.

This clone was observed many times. The covered CDR3 bases are TGCAGCGTTGAATTCAGGGGCCGCGACAATGAG. Its protein product is CSVEFRGRDNE. The entire CDR3 protein reads CSVEFRGRDNEQFF. The chain combines TRBV29-1 with TRBJ2-1, with D perhaps TRBD1 (6 bases). The observed sequence ends 3 residues before the CDR3 terminus, with the missing tail filled in from the germline J gene. Trimming shortened V by 2 bases and J by 5 bases, and 13 bases separated the two germline ends. From germline, CDR1 is SQVTM and CDR2 ANQGSEA. The CDR3 totals 14 residues.

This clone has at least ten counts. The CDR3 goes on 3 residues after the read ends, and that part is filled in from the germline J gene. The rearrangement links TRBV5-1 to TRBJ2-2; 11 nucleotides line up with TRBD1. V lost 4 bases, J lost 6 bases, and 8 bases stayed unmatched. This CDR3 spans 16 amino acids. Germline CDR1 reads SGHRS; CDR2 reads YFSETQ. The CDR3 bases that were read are TGCGCCAGCAGCCCAGGACAGGGGGCTACACCCGGGGAG. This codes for CASSPGQGATPGE. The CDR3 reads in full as CASSPGQGATPGELFF.

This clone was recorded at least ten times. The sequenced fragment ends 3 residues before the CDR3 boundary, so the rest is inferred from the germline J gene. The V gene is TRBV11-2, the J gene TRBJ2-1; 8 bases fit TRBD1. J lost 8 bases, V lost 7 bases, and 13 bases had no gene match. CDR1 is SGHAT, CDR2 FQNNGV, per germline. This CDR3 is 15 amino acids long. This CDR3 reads CASTRGPSDLDEQFF. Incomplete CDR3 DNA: TGTGCCAGCACCAGGGGGCCTAGCGATTTGGATGAG.

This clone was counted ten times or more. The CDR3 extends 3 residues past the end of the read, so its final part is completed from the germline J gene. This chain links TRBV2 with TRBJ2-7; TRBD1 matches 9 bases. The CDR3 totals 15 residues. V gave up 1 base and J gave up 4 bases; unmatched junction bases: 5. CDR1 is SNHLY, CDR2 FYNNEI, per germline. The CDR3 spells CASSEDRGHGYEQYF. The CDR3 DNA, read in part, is TGTGCCAGCAGTGAAGACAGGGGGCATGGATACGAG.

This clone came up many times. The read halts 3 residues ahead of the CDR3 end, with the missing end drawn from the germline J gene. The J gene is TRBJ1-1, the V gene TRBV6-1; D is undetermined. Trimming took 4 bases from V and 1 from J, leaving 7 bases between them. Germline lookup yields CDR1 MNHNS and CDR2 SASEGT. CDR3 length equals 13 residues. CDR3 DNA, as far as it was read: TGTGCCAGCAGTGGACGGGGGAACACTGAA. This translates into CASSGRGNTE. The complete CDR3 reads CASSGRGNTEAFF.

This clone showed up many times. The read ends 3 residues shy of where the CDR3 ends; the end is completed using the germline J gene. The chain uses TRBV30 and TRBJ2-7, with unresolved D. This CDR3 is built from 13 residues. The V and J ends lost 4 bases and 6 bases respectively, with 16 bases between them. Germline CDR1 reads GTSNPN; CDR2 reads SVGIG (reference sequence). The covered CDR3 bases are TGTGCCTGGAATCGTTGGGCCGCCGCCGAG. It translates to CAWNRWAAAE. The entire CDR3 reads CAWNRWAAAEQYF.

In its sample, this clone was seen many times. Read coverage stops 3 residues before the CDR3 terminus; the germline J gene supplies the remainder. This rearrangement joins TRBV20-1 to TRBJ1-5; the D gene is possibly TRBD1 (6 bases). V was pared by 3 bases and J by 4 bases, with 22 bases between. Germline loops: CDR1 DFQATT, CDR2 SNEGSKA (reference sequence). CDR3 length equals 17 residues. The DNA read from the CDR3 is TGCAGTGCTAGGGACGACAGGACCACTATCAAAAATCAGCCC. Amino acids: CSARDDRTTIKNQP. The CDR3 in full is CSARDDRTTIKNQPQHF.

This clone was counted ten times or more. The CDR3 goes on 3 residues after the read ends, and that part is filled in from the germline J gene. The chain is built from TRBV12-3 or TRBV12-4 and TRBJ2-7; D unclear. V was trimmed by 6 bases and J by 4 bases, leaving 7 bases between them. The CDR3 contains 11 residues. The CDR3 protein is CASSARYEQYF. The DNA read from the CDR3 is TGTGCCAGCAGCGCGAGATACGAG.

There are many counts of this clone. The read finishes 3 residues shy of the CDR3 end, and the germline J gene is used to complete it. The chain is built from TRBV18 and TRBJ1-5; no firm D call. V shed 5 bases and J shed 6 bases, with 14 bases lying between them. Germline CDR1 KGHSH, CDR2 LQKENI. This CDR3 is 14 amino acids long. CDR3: CASSTSPRIQPQHF. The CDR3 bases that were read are TGTGCCAGCTCAACGTCCCCGCGTATTCAGCCC.

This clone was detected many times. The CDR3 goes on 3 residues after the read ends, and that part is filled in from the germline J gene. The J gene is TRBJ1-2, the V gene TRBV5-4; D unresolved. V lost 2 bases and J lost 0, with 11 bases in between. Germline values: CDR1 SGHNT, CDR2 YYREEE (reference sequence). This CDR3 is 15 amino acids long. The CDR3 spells CASSFSADTNYGYTF. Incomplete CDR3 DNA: TGTGCCAGCAGCTTCTCCGCGGATACTAACTATGGC.

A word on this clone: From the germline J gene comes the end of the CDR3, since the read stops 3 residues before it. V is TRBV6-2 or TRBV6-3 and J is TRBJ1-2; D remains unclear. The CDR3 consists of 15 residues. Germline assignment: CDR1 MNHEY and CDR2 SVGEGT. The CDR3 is CASSYGTSSTYDYTF. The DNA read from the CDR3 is TGTGCCAGCAGTTACGGTACTAGCTCCACCTACGAC.

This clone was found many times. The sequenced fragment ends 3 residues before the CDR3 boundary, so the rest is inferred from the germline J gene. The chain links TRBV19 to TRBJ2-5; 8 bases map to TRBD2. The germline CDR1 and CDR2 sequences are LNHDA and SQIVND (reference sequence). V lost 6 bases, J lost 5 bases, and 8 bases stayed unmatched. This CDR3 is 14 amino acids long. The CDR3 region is CASSVAGGRETQYF. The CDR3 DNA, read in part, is TGTGCCAGTAGCGTCGCGGGGGGCCGGGAGACC.

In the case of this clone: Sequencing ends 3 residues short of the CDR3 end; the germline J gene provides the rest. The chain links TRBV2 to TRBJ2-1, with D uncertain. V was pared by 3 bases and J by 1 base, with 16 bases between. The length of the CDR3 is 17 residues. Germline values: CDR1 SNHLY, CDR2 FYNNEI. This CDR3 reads CASSEVRAQVSYNEQFF. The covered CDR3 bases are TGTGCCAGCAGTGAGGTTAGGGCTCAGGTATCCTACAATGAG.

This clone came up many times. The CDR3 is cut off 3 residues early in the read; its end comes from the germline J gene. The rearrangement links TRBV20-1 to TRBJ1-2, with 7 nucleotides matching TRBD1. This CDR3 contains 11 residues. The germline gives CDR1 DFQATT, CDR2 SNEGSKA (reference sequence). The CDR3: CSAIDRVGYTF. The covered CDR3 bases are TGCAGTGCCATCGACAGGGTCGGC.

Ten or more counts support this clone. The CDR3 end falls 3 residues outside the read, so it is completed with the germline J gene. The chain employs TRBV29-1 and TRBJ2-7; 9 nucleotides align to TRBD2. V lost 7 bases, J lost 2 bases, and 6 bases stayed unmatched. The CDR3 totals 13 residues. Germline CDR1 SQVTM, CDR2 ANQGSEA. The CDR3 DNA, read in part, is TGCAGCGCCTGGATAGCGGGAGCCTACGAG. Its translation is CSAWIAGAYE. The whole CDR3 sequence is CSAWIAGAYEQYF.

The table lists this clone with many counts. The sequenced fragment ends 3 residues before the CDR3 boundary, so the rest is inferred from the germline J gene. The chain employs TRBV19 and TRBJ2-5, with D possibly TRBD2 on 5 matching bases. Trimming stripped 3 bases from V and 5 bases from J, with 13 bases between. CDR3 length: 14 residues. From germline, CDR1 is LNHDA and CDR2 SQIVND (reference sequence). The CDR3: CASSIRSGEETQYF. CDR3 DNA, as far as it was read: TGTGCCAGTAGTATCAGATCCGGGGAGGAGACC. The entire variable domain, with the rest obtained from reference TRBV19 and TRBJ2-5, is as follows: DGGITQSPKYLFRKEGQNVTLSCEQNLNHDAMYWYRQDPGQGLRLIYYSQIVNDFQKGDIAEGYSVSREKKESFPLTVTSAQKNPTAFYLCASSIRSGEETQYFGPGTRLLVL.